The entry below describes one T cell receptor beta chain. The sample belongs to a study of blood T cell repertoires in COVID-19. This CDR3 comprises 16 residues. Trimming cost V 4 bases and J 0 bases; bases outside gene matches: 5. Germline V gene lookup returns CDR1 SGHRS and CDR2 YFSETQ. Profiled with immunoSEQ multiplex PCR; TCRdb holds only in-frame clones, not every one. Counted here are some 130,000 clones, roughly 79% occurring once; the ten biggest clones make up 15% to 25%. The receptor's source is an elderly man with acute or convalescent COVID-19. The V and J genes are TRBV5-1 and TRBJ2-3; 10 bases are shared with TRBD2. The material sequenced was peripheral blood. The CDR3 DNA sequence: TGCGCCAGCAGCCCGAAGCGGGGGGGTAGCACAGATACGCAGTATTTT. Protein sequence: CASSPKRGGSTDTQYF.